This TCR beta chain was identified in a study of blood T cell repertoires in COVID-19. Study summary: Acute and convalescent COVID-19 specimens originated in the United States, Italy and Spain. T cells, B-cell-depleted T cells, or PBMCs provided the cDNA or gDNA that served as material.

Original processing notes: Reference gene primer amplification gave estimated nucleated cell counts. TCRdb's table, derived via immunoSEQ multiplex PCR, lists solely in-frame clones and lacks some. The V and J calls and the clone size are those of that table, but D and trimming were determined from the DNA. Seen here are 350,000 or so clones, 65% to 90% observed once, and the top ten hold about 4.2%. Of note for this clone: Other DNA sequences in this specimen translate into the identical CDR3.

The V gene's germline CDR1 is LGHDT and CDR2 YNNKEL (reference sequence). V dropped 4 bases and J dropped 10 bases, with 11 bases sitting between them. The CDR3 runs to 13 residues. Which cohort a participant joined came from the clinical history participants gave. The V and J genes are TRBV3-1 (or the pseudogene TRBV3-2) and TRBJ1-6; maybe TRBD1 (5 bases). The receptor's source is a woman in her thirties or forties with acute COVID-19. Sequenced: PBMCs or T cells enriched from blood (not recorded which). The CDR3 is CASSPGQGSPLHF. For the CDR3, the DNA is TGTGCCAGCAGCCCCGGGCAGGGCTCACCCCTCCACTTT.